The next 6 T cell receptor beta chains were all read from a single sample in a study of early T cells in non-severe SARS-CoV-2 infection. TCRdb independently ran MiXCR on the 5' RACE reads; one entry per CDR3 protein. The sample includes about 81,000 distinct CDR3 sequences, 14% seen only once; the top ten take roughly 11%. Sequenced sample: whole blood. All receptors derive from an adult who was a healthcare worker with PCR-confirmed SARS-CoV-2 infection or an uninfected control (not recorded which).

In this sample, this clonotype turned up a few times. The CDR3 reads CASSYASGGSTDTQYF. CDR3 coding DNA: TGTGCCAGCAGTTATGCTAGCGGGGGGAGCACAGATACGCAGTATTTT. This chain links TRBV6-2 or TRBV6-3 with TRBJ2-3, with 11 bases fitting TRBD2. V lost 3 bases, J lost 0 bases, and 2 bases stayed unmatched. Per the germline V gene, CDR1 is MNHEY and CDR2 is SVGEGT. CDR3 length equals 16 residues.

At least ten counts were recorded for this clonotype. This chain connects TRBV2 to TRBJ1-1, with 8 nucleotides matching TRBD1. J lost 6 bases, V lost 5 bases, and 2 bases had no gene match. This CDR3 spans 12 amino acids. Germline loops: CDR1 SNHLY, CDR2 FYNNEI. The DNA for the CDR3 is TGTGCCAGCAGTAGGACAGGGTCTGAAGCTTTCTTT. Its translation: CASSRTGSEAFF.

This clonotype was detected many times. This rearrangement joins TRBV11-2 to TRBJ1-2; 10 bases map to TRBD1. Germline CDR1 is SGHAT and CDR2 is FQNNGV. V lost 3 bases and J lost 6; bases outside the gene matches: 16. The CDR3 extends over 18 amino acids. CDR3 nucleotide sequence: TGTGCCAGCAGCTTTAAAGGGGGACAGGGGATGAGGAATGATGGCTACACCTTC. This sequence encodes CASSFKGGQGMRNDGYTF.

This clonotype showed up just a few times. This chain links TRBV7-9 with TRBJ2-7; D unclear. The ends were cut back, 5 bases at V and 2 bases at J, with 7 bases in the middle. Germline V gene data show CDR1 as SEHNR and CDR2 as FQNEAQ (reference sequence). This CDR3 is built from 12 residues. The CDR3: CASSPDPYEQYF. CDR3 in DNA: TGTGCCAGCAGCCCCGACCCCTACGAGCAGTACTTC.

The chain uses TRBV11-2 and TRBJ2-5; TRBD2 aligns across 7 bases. There are 16 residues in the CDR3. V lost 6 bases and J lost 5; bases outside the gene matches: 15. The germline V gene has CDR1 SGHAT and CDR2 FQNNGV. CDR3 DNA: TGTGCCAGCAGGCGGGGGACTGGGGGAAGGAGTGAGACCCAGTACTTC. Its protein is CASRRGTGGRSETQYF.

This clonotype showed up just a few times. The chain is built from TRBV28 and TRBJ2-1, with D possibly being TRBD1 (6 bases). The CDR3 length is 14 residues. Germline CDR1 and CDR2: MDHEN and SYDVKM. Trimming took 3 bases from V and 15 from J, leaving 21 bases between them. The CDR3 loop is CASSFPAPDSDRFF. Here the CDR3 DNA reads TGTGCCAGCAGTTTCCCCGCGCCGGACAGTGACCGGTTCTTC.